Reported below is one T cell receptor beta chain. Its antigen is still unknown. Clones were sequenced by immunoSEQ multiplex PCR, and TCRdb holds only the in-frame ones, with some missing. The sample records 80,000 or so clones, about 85% being singletons. This sample is part of a study of T cell responses to AZD1222 COVID-19 vaccine. Study in general: Second-dose intervals of approximately 4 or approximately 12 weeks were pooled. Study outcomes and limitations: Spike-specific TCR repertoires showed rising breadth and depth after two AZD1222 doses.

V lost 2 bases and J 2 bases, leaving 13 bases between the germline ends. The CDR3 extends over 16 amino acids. CDR1 is MNHEY, CDR2 SVGEGT, per germline. The sequences come from peripheral blood, collected on day 0 of AZD1222 vaccination. The chain couples TRBV6-2 or TRBV6-3 to TRBJ1-3, with TRBD1 as a possible D gene (5 bases). This TCR was recovered from an adult in good health. For the CDR3, the DNA is TGTGCCAGCAGTTACCATGGGGGAATTCCTGGAAACACCATATATTTT. The encoded protein is CASSYHGGIPGNTIYF.